This is a list of T cell receptor beta chains from one sample in a study of shared clonotypes between healthy human individuals. Profiling relied on immunoSEQ multiplex PCR, and the TCRdb table lists in-frame clones only, not all of them. This table holds 2 million to 2.5 million clones, about 94% found once. The sample taken for sequencing was naive CD8+ T cells sorted from blood. These receptors originate from a man younger than 35 in good health. CDR3s include the opening cysteine and the closing phenylalanine or tryptophan. The order of the fields is J gene, clone size, V gene, D gene, CDR3 DNA, CDR3 protein. A D gene is named only where the DNA matches it firmly. Only part of the rows carry a size: once, few, many, or a class if the clone is expanded.

j_gene: TRBJ1-4
abundance: -
v_gene: TRBV28
d_gene: -
CDR3nt: TGTGCCAGCAGTTGGGTTCAGGACCTCAATGAAAAACTGTTTTTT
CDR3aa: CASSWVQDLNEKLFF

j_gene: TRBJ2-1
abundance: -
v_gene: TRBV28
d_gene: -
CDR3nt: TGTGCCAGCAGTTTCCTCGGTGGTGAGCAGTTCTTC
CDR3aa: CASSFLGGEQFF

j_gene: TRBJ2-7
abundance: -
v_gene: TRBV7-2
d_gene: TRBD1
CDR3nt: TGTGCCAGCAAAGAGGGACAGGGGTTCTACGAGCAGTACTTC
CDR3aa: CASKEGQGFYEQYF

j_gene: TRBJ2-5
abundance: -
v_gene: TRBV25-1
d_gene: -
CDR3nt: TGTGCCAGCAGTGATCAGGGGAAAAAGACCCAGTACTTC
CDR3aa: CASSDQGKKTQYF

j_gene: TRBJ2-3
abundance: -
v_gene: TRBV10-2
d_gene: -
CDR3nt: TGCGCCAGCAGTGGCTTTAGCGGTCCTAGCACAGATACGCAGTATTTT
CDR3aa: CASSGFSGPSTDTQYF

j_gene: TRBJ2-3
abundance: -
v_gene: TRBV11-3
d_gene: TRBD2
CDR3nt: TGTGCCAGCAGCCCTGGGACTAGCGGGGGGAACACAGATACGCAGTATTTT
CDR3aa: CASSPGTSGGNTDTQYF

j_gene: TRBJ2-7
abundance: -
v_gene: TRBV5-5
d_gene: -
CDR3nt: TGTGCCAGCAGCTTTGATGCAGGACAGTGGTACGAGCAGTACTTC
CDR3aa: CASSFDAGQWYEQYF

j_gene: TRBJ1-2
abundance: -
v_gene: TRBV27
d_gene: -
CDR3nt: TGTGCCAGCAGTTTATCGGGTATTAACTATGGCTACACCTTC
CDR3aa: CASSLSGINYGYTF

j_gene: TRBJ1-2
abundance: -
v_gene: TRBV6-6
d_gene: -
CDR3nt: TGTGCCAGCACCCTCCAAGGGTCTGTCTATGGCTACACCTTC
CDR3aa: CASTLQGSVYGYTF

j_gene: TRBJ1-1
abundance: -
v_gene: TRBV11-1
d_gene: TRBD1
CDR3nt: TGTGCCAGCAGCTTACACCAGGGGGCGAGAGAAACTGAAGCTTTCTTT
CDR3aa: CASSLHQGARETEAFF

j_gene: TRBJ2-1
abundance: -
v_gene: TRBV11-2
d_gene: TRBD2
CDR3nt: TGTGCCAGCAGCTTAGTCGGGAGGCACAATGAGCAGTTCTTC
CDR3aa: CASSLVGRHNEQFF

j_gene: TRBJ2-7
abundance: -
v_gene: TRBV6-5
d_gene: -
CDR3nt: TGTGCCAGCAGTTACGGGACGCACTACGAGCAGTACTTC
CDR3aa: CASSYGTHYEQYF

j_gene: TRBJ2-7
abundance: -
v_gene: TRBV2
d_gene: -
CDR3nt: TGTGCCAGCAGTGGCCCTAGACTATCCAGTACCCCCTACGAGCAGTACTTC
CDR3aa: CASSGPRLSSTPYEQYF

j_gene: TRBJ1-1
abundance: -
v_gene: TRBV5-6
d_gene: TRBD1
CDR3nt: TGTGCCAGCAGCTTGGGAGGGGGCCCTGAAGCTTTCTTT
CDR3aa: CASSLGGGPEAFF

j_gene: TRBJ1-1
abundance: -
v_gene: TRBV30
d_gene: -
CDR3nt: TGTGCCTGGACCAGGGAGAAAGAAGCTTTCTTT
CDR3aa: CAWTREKEAFF

j_gene: TRBJ1-1
abundance: -
v_gene: TRBV27
d_gene: -
CDR3nt: TGTGCCAGCGTATTCAGGGCAGGGTACACTGAAGCTTTCTTT
CDR3aa: CASVFRAGYTEAFF

j_gene: TRBJ2-2
abundance: -
v_gene: TRBV27
d_gene: -
CDR3nt: TGTGCCAGCAGTTTAGTGGGGGACGGGGAGCTGTTTTTT
CDR3aa: CASSLVGDGELFF

j_gene: TRBJ2-1
abundance: once
v_gene: TRBV5-6
d_gene: -
CDR3nt: TGTGCCAGCAGCTTGCTCGATTCCTACAATGAGCAGTTCTTC
CDR3aa: CASSLLDSYNEQFF

j_gene: TRBJ1-5
abundance: -
v_gene: TRBV30
d_gene: -
CDR3nt: TGTGCCTGGAGCCGGGATCCCGGGGTTGGGCCCCAGCATTTT
CDR3aa: CAWSRDPGVGPQHF

j_gene: TRBJ2-7
abundance: -
v_gene: TRBV2
d_gene: -
CDR3nt: TGTGCCAGCAGTGAATGGGAGGACAGTACCTTC
CDR3aa: CASSEWEDSTF

j_gene: TRBJ2-1
abundance: -
v_gene: TRBV5-1
d_gene: -
CDR3nt: TGCGCCAGCAGCTTGGAACGTCTAGTAGGCAATGAGCAGTTCTTC
CDR3aa: CASSLERLVGNEQFF

j_gene: TRBJ2-7
abundance: -
v_gene: TRBV2
d_gene: -
CDR3nt: TGTGCCAGCAGACCCAACTTAGGGGACGTGGGGGTGGAGCAGTACTTC
CDR3aa: CASRPNLGDVGVEQYF

j_gene: TRBJ2-1
abundance: -
v_gene: TRBV7-8
d_gene: TRBD2
CDR3nt: TGTGCCAGCAGCACGACTAGCGGGGTTGCTACTGAGCAGTTCTTC
CDR3aa: CASSTTSGVATEQFF

j_gene: TRBJ1-2
abundance: -
v_gene: TRBV4-1
d_gene: TRBD1
CDR3nt: TGCGCCAGCAGCCTACGAGGGGCAGGGGGCTTTGGCTACACCTTC
CDR3aa: CASSLRGAGGFGYTF

j_gene: TRBJ2-7
abundance: -
v_gene: TRBV7-9
d_gene: -
CDR3nt: TGTGCCAGCAGCCCGTCGGGGTTGGGCTACGAGCAGTACTTC
CDR3aa: CASSPSGLGYEQYF

j_gene: TRBJ2-1
abundance: -
v_gene: TRBV2
d_gene: -
CDR3nt: TGTGCCAGCAGTGAAGTCAATTACAATGAGCAGTTCTTC
CDR3aa: CASSEVNYNEQFF

j_gene: TRBJ2-7
abundance: -
v_gene: TRBV4-1
d_gene: TRBD1
CDR3nt: TGCGCCAGCAGCCAAGACCAGTTCGGGACAGGAAGCTACGAGCAGTACTTC
CDR3aa: CASSQDQFGTGSYEQYF

j_gene: TRBJ2-1
abundance: -
v_gene: TRBV11-2
d_gene: -
CDR3nt: TGTGCCAGCAGCTTAGGGCTCGGGACTCCGGGCGACAATGAGCAGTTCTTC
CDR3aa: CASSLGLGTPGDNEQFF

j_gene: TRBJ2-7
abundance: -
v_gene: TRBV29-1
d_gene: -
CDR3nt: TGCAGCGTTGCGGCAGGCGAGCAGTACTTC
CDR3aa: CSVAAGEQYF

j_gene: TRBJ2-7
abundance: -
v_gene: TRBV7-9
d_gene: -
CDR3nt: TGTGCCAGCAGCTTATCGGCCGAGCAGTACTTC
CDR3aa: CASSLSAEQYF

j_gene: TRBJ2-3
abundance: -
v_gene: TRBV27
d_gene: TRBD1
CDR3nt: TGTGCCAGCAGTCTACAGGGGCCAATCTCAGATACGCAGTATTTT
CDR3aa: CASSLQGPISDTQYF

j_gene: TRBJ1-5
abundance: -
v_gene: TRBV9
d_gene: TRBD1
CDR3nt: TGTGCCAGCAGCACGGACAGGGGAGATCAGCCCCAGCATTTT
CDR3aa: CASSTDRGDQPQHF

j_gene: TRBJ2-5
abundance: -
v_gene: TRBV28
d_gene: TRBD1
CDR3nt: TGTGCCAGCAGGAAATCCGGGACAGAACAAGAGACCCAGTACTTC
CDR3aa: CASRKSGTEQETQYF

j_gene: TRBJ2-7
abundance: -
v_gene: TRBV6-6
d_gene: -
CDR3nt: TGTGCCAGCAGCTCTACCGACGGGAGCTCCTACGAGCAGTACTTC
CDR3aa: CASSSTDGSSYEQYF

j_gene: TRBJ1-2
abundance: -
v_gene: TRBV27
d_gene: -
CDR3nt: TGTGCCAGCAGTCCCGCCCGGGGGGGGCCGGGCGGCTATGGCTACACCTTC
CDR3aa: CASSPARGGPGGYGYTF

j_gene: TRBJ2-3
abundance: -
v_gene: TRBV29-1
d_gene: TRBD2
CDR3nt: TGCAGCGTTGATAGCGGGAGCACAGATACGCAGTATTTT
CDR3aa: CSVDSGSTDTQYF

j_gene: TRBJ2-7
abundance: once
v_gene: TRBV29-1
d_gene: -
CDR3nt: TGCAGCGGTGAGTGGGGTTACGAGCAGTACTTC
CDR3aa: CSGEWGYEQYF

j_gene: TRBJ1-2
abundance: -
v_gene: TRBV27
d_gene: TRBD1
CDR3nt: TGTGCCAGCAGTTTATTTGGGGACAGCGACCTCTATGGCTACACCTTC
CDR3aa: CASSLFGDSDLYGYTF

j_gene: TRBJ2-5
abundance: -
v_gene: TRBV11-2
d_gene: -
CDR3nt: TGTGCCAGCAGCTTGTCTGAGACCCAGTACTTC
CDR3aa: CASSLSETQYF

j_gene: TRBJ2-3
abundance: -
v_gene: TRBV9
d_gene: TRBD2
CDR3nt: TGTGCCAGCAGCGGTAGCGGGGTCACAGATACGCAGTATTTT
CDR3aa: CASSGSGVTDTQYF

j_gene: TRBJ1-2
abundance: once
v_gene: TRBV5-6
d_gene: -
CDR3nt: TGTGCCAGCAGCTTATGGACAGTTTCAAACTATGGCTACACCTTC
CDR3aa: CASSLWTVSNYGYTF

j_gene: TRBJ1-5
abundance: -
v_gene: TRBV5-5
d_gene: -
CDR3nt: TGTGCCAGCAGCTTGGCCTTACTTCGTACGGCAGTTGGGAGTTACCAGCCCCAGCATTTT
CDR3aa: CASSLALLRTAVGSYQPQHF

j_gene: TRBJ2-7
abundance: -
v_gene: TRBV27
d_gene: -
CDR3nt: TGTGCCAGCAGTTTATCGAGCAGGACCCCCTACGAGCAGTACTTC
CDR3aa: CASSLSSRTPYEQYF

j_gene: TRBJ1-1
abundance: -
v_gene: TRBV28
d_gene: TRBD1
CDR3nt: TGTGCCAGCAGTCCTTACGGACAGGGGACTGAAGCTTTCTTT
CDR3aa: CASSPYGQGTEAFF

j_gene: TRBJ2-7
abundance: -
v_gene: TRBV6-1
d_gene: -
CDR3nt: TGTGCCAGCAGATGGGTAGCGCCCTACGAGCAGTACTTC
CDR3aa: CASRWVAPYEQYF

j_gene: TRBJ2-7
abundance: -
v_gene: TRBV7-8
d_gene: -
CDR3nt: TGTGCCAGCAGCGCACAGGGGGGGAGCTACGAGCAGTACTTC
CDR3aa: CASSAQGGSYEQYF

j_gene: TRBJ1-2
abundance: -
v_gene: TRBV6-5
d_gene: -
CDR3nt: TGTGCCAGCACTAGCAGTTGGGGGGTTGGCGGCTACACCTTC
CDR3aa: CASTSSWGVGGYTF

j_gene: TRBJ2-3
abundance: -
v_gene: TRBV27
d_gene: TRBD1
CDR3nt: TGTGCCAGCACCCGACAGGGGAACACAGATACGCAGTATTTT
CDR3aa: CASTRQGNTDTQYF

j_gene: TRBJ2-7
abundance: -
v_gene: TRBV4-1
d_gene: -
CDR3nt: TGCGCCAGCAGCCAAGATGTTCAGCGGTCCTCCTACGAGCAGTACTTC
CDR3aa: CASSQDVQRSSYEQYF

j_gene: TRBJ2-1
abundance: once
v_gene: TRBV19
d_gene: -
CDR3nt: TGTGCCAGTAGTCTCGGGGGGCACGAGCAGTTCTTC
CDR3aa: CASSLGGHEQFF

j_gene: TRBJ2-5
abundance: -
v_gene: TRBV6-1
d_gene: -
CDR3nt: TGTGCCAGCAGTGACTTCGACGAGACCCAGTACTTC
CDR3aa: CASSDFDETQYF

j_gene: TRBJ1-1
abundance: -
v_gene: TRBV30
d_gene: -
CDR3nt: TGTGCCTGGAGTTGGGGGGGAACGAACACTGAAGCTTTCTTT
CDR3aa: CAWSWGGTNTEAFF

j_gene: TRBJ2-1
abundance: -
v_gene: TRBV5-1
d_gene: -
CDR3nt: TGCGCCAGCAGCTTGTCGGGAGCTAATGAGCAGTTCTTC
CDR3aa: CASSLSGANEQFF

j_gene: TRBJ1-1
abundance: -
v_gene: TRBV2
d_gene: -
CDR3nt: TGTGCCAGCAGTGAAGACCTGAGTGGGGGTGAGGCTGAAGCTTTCTTT
CDR3aa: CASSEDLSGGEAEAFF

j_gene: TRBJ2-5
abundance: -
v_gene: TRBV27
d_gene: -
CDR3nt: TGTGCCAGCAGCCGGGCGGGGGAGACCCAGTACTTC
CDR3aa: CASSRAGETQYF

j_gene: TRBJ2-7
abundance: -
v_gene: TRBV6-5
d_gene: TRBD2
CDR3nt: TGTGCCAGCAGAACTAGCGGGGGCTACGAGCAGTACTTC
CDR3aa: CASRTSGGYEQYF

j_gene: TRBJ2-7
abundance: -
v_gene: TRBV27
d_gene: TRBD2
CDR3nt: TGTGCCAGCTCCAATGGCGGGGGGTACGAGCAGTACTTC
CDR3aa: CASSNGGGYEQYF

j_gene: TRBJ2-7
abundance: -
v_gene: TRBV30
d_gene: -
CDR3nt: TGTGCCTGGACACTGAACTCCTACGAGCAGTACTTC
CDR3aa: CAWTLNSYEQYF

j_gene: TRBJ1-1
abundance: -
v_gene: TRBV4-2
d_gene: -
CDR3nt: TGTGCCAGCAGAGGGACTGGCTATGACACTGAAGCTTTCTTT
CDR3aa: CASRGTGYDTEAFF

j_gene: TRBJ1-1
abundance: -
v_gene: TRBV4-1
d_gene: -
CDR3nt: TGCGCCAGCGGGGCAATGGGCACTGAAGCTTTCTTT
CDR3aa: CASGAMGTEAFF